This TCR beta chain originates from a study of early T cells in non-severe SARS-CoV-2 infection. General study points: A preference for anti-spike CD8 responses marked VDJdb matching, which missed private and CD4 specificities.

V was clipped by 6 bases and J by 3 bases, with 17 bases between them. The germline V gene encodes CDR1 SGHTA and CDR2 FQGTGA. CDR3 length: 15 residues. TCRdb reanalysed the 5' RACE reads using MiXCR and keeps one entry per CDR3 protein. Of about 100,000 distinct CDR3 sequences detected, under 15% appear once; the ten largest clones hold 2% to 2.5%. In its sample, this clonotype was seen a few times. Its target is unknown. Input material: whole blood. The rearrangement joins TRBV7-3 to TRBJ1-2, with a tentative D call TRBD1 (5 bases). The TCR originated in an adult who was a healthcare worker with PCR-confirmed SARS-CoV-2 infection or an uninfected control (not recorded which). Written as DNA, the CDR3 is TGTGCCAGCAGGACCGGGGACGGGAACCACTATGGCTACACCTTC. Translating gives CASRTGDGNHYGYTF.